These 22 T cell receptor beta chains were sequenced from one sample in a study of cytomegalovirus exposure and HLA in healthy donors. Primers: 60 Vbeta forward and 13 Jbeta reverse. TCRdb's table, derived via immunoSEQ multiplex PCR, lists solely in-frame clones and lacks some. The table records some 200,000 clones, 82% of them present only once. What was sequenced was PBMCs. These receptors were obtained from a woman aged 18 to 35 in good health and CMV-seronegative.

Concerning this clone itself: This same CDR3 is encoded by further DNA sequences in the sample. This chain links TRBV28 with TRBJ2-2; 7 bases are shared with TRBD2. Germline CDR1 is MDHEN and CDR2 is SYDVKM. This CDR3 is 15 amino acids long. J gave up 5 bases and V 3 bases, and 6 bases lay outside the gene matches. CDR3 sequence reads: CASSLGGRGTGELFF. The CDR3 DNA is TGTGCCAGCAGTTTGGGAGGGAGAGGAACCGGGGAGCTGTTTTTT.

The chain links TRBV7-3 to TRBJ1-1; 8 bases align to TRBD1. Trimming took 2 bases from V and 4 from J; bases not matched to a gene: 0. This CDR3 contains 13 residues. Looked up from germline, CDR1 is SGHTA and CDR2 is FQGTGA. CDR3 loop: CASSLGQGTEAFF. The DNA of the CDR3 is TGTGCCAGCAGCTTAGGACAGGGCACTGAAGCTTTCTTT.

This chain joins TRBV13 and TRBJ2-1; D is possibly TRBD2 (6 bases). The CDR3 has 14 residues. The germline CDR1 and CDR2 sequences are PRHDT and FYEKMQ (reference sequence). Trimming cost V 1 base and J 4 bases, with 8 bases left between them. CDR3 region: CASSLEGRYNEQFF. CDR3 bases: TGTGCCAGCAGCTTAGAGGGGAGGTACAATGAGCAGTTCTTC.

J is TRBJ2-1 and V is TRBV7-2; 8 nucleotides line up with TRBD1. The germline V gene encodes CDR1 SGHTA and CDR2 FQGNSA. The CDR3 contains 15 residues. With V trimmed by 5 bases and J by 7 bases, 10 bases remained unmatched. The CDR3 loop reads CASSVGTGRKNEQFF. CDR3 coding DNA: TGTGCCAGCAGCGTCGGGACAGGCCGCAAAAATGAGCAGTTCTTC.

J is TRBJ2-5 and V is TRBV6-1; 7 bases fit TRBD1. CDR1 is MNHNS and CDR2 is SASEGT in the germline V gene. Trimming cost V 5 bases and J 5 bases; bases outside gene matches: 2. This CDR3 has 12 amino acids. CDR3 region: CASSRQGETQYF. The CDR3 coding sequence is TGTGCCAGCAGTCGACAGGGTGAGACCCAGTACTTC.

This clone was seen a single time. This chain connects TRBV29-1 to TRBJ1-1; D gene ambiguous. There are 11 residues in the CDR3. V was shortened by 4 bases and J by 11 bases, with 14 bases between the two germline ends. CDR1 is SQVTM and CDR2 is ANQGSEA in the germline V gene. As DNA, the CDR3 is TGCAGCGTTGTAAAGACGCCTAGGGCTTTCTTT. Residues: CSVVKTPRAFF.

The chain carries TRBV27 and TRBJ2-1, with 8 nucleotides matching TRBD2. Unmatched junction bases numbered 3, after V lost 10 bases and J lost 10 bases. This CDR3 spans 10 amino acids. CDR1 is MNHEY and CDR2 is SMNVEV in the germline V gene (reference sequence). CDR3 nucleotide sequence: TGTGCCACGGGAGGGAAAGAGCAGTTCTTC. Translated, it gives CATGGKEQFF.

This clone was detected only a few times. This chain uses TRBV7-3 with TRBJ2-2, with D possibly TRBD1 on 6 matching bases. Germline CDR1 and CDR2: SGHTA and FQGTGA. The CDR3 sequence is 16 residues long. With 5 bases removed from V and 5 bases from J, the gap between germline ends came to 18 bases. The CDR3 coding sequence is TGTGCCAGCAGCCGTAGGGGGTCTTCTGATACCGGGGAGCTGTTTTTT. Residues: CASSRRGSSDTGELFF.

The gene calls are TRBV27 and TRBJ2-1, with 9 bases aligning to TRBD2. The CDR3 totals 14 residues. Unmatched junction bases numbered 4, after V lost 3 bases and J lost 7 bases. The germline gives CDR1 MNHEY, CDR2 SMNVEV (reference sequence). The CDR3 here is CASSFAGGLNEQFF. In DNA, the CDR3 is TGTGCCAGCAGTTTTGCGGGAGGGTTGAATGAGCAGTTCTTC.

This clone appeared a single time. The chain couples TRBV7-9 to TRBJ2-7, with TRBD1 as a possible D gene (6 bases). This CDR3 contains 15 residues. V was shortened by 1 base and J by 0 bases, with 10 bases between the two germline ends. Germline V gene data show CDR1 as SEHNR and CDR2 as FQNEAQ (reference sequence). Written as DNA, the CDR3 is TGTGCCAGCAGCTTAGGGGGGCCGTTCTCCTACGAGCAGTACTTC. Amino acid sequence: CASSLGGPFSYEQYF.

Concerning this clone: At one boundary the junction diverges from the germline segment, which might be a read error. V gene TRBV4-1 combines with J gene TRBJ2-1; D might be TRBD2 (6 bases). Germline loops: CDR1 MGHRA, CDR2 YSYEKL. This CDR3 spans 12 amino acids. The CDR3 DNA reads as TGCGCCAGCAGTCAGGGTGGGGGGTTGTTGATCTTC. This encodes CASSQGGGLLIF.

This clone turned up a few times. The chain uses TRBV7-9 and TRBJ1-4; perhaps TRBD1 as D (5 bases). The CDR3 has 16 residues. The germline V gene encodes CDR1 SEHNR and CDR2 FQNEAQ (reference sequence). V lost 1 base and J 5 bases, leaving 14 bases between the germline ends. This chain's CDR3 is CASSLEPQGENEKLFF. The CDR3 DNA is TGTGCCAGCAGCTTAGAACCGCAGGGCGAAAATGAAAAACTGTTTTTT.

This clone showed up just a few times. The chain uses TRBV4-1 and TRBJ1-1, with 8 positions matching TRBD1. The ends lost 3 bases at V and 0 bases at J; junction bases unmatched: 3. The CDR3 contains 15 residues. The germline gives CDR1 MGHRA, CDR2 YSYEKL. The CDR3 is CASSQLGQVNTEAFF. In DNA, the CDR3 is TGCGCCAGCAGCCAGCTGGGACAGGTGAACACTGAAGCTTTCTTT.

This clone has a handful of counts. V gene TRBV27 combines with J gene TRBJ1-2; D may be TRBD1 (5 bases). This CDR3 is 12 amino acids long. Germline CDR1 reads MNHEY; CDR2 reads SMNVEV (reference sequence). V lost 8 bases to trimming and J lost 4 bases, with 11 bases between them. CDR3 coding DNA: TGTGCCAGCCGACCTCAGGGCTATGGCTACACCTTC. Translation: CASRPQGYGYTF.

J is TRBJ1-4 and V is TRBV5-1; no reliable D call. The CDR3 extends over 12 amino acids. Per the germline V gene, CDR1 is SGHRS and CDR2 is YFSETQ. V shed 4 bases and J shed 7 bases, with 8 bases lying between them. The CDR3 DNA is TGCGCCAGCAGCCTCGGGTCTGAAAAACTGTTTTTT. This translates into CASSLGSEKLFF.

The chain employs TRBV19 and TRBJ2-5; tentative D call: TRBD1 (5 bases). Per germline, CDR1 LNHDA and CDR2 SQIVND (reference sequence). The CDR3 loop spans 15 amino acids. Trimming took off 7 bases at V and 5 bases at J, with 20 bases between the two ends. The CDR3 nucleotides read TGTGCCAGTAACACTCGCGTAGGGGTTAAGGAGACCCAGTACTTC. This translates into CASNTRVGVKETQYF. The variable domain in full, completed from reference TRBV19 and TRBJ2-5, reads DGGITQSPKYLFRKEGQNVTLSCEQNLNHDAMYWYRQDPGQGLRLIYYSQIVNDFQKGDIAEGYSVSREKKESFPLTVTSAQKNPTAFYLCASNTRVGVKETQYFGPGTRLLVL.

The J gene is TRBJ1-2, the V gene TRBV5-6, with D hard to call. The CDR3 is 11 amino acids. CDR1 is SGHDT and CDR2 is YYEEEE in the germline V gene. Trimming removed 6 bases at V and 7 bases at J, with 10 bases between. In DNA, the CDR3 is TGTGCCAGCACCCACGGAGGTGGCTACACCTTC. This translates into CASTHGGGYTF.

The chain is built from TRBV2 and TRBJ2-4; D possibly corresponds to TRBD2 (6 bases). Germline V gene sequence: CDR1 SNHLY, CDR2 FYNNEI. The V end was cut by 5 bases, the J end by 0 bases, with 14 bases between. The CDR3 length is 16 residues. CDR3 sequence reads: CASSLAVGLAKNIQYF. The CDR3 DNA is TGTGCCAGCAGTTTAGCGGTAGGCTTAGCCAAAAACATTCAGTACTTC.

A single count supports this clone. CDR3: CASSLGTGSGHNSPLHF. The CDR3 DNA reads as TGTGCCAGCAGCTTAGGCACAGGGTCGGGCCATAATTCACCCCTCCACTTT. The chain links TRBV7-8 to TRBJ1-6; possible D gene TRBD1, 6 bases. CDR3 length: 17 residues. Trimming took off 1 base at V and 5 bases at J, with 15 bases between the two ends. Germline V CDR1 and CDR2: SGHVS, FQNEAQ.

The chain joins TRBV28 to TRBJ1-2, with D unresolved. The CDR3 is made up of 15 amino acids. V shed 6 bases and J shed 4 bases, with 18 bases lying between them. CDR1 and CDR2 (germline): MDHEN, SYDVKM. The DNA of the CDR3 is TGTGCCAGCAGCTTACGGAACCGACTCGGCTATGGCTACACCTTC. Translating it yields CASSLRNRLGYGYTF.

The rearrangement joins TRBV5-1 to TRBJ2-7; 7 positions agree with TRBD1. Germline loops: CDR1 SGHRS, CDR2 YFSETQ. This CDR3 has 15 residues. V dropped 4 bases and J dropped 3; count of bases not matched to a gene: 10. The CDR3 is CASSPSGTAGYEQYF. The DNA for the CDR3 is TGCGCCAGCAGCCCTTCCGGGACAGCTGGCTACGAGCAGTACTTC.

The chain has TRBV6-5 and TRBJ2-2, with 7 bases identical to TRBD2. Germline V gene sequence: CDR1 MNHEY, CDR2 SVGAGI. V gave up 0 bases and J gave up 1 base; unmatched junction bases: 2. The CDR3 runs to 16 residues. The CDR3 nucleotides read TGTGCCAGCAGTTACTCGACGGGGGGGAACACCGGGGAGCTGTTTTTT. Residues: CASSYSTGGNTGELFF.